The count of the clone carrying this T cell receptor beta chain is one. What it binds is unknown. The data derive from a study of PD-1 blockade in classical Hodgkin lymphoma. Regarding the study as a whole: Baseline TCR diversity was reportedly lower in newly diagnosed patients than in healthy donors. It was reported as lower still in relapsed/refractory patients. The CD4+ diversity rise by C4D1 was clearest in complete responders.

The protocol was immunoSEQ multiplex PCR, while the TCRdb copy is restricted to in-frame clones and leaves out a portion. The top ten hold roughly an eighth of the sample, which has around 40,000 clones, around 80% seen once. No patient escaped relapse after autologous stem cell transplantation, and brentuximab vedotin exposure varied. Germline V CDR1 and CDR2: SGHTA, FQGNSA. V trimming: 2 bases; J trimming: 9 bases; junction bases outside the gene matches: 3. The CDR3 is made up of 13 amino acids. This sequence was found in a human donor with classical Hodgkin lymphoma. The chain carries TRBV7-2 and TRBJ2-1; TRBD1 aligns across 8 bases. This sample comprised peripheral blood mononuclear cells (PBMCs), obtained at baseline. The DNA of the CDR3 is TGTGCCAGCAGCTTACAGGGGGCGCGTGAGCAGTTCTTC. Translated, it gives CASSLQGAREQFF.